Below are 15 T cell receptor beta chains sequenced from a single sample in a study of PD-L1 blockade in urothelial cancer. Time point reported: pretreatment peripheral blood. Using immunoSEQ multiplex PCR, the repertoire was profiled, and TCRdb retains in-frame clones only, with some absent. The sample shows over 30,000 clones, 84% of them seen only once. The sample consisted of PBMCs, taken around atezolizumab (anti-PD-L1) treatment. These TCRs come from a man aged 60 to 75 with urothelial cancer.

The chain carries TRBV11-2 and TRBJ1-5; a weak D match, TRBD1 (5 bases). This CDR3 spans 15 amino acids. From germline, CDR1 is SGHAT and CDR2 FQNNGV. The V end was cut by 5 bases, the J end by 3 bases, with 14 bases between. The CDR3 region has the DNA TGTGCCAGCAGCCGCCTGAGACAGCACAATCAGCCCCAGCATTTT. Protein: CASSRLRQHNQPQHF.

Only a few counts were recorded for this clone. The chain uses TRBV6-5 and TRBJ1-5; the D gene is possibly TRBD1 (6 bases). CDR3 length: 15 residues. Germline CDR1 and CDR2: MNHEY and SVGAGI. V was cut by 2 bases and J by 4 bases, with 12 bases left in between. In DNA, the CDR3 is TGTGCCAGCAGTTACGTACAGGGATTGAATCAGCCCCAGCATTTT. Its protein product is CASSYVQGLNQPQHF.

The rearrangement links TRBV5-1 to TRBJ1-1; the D is unclear. Germline V lookup: CDR1 SGHRS, CDR2 YFSETQ. This CDR3 spans 16 amino acids. Trimming stripped 0 bases from V and 0 bases from J, with 12 bases between. The CDR3 region has the DNA TGCGCCAGCAGCTTGGGCCCGGAGGCCCTGAACACTGAAGCTTTCTTT. Its protein is CASSLGPEALNTEAFF.

V gene TRBV7-2 combines with J gene TRBJ1-4; maybe TRBD1 (6 bases). This CDR3 spans 19 amino acids. The V and J ends lost 5 bases and 5 bases respectively, with 27 bases between them. Germline V gene sequence: CDR1 SGHTA, CDR2 FQGNSA. The CDR3 DNA reads as TGTGCCAGCAGCCCGCGGGCCCCTACAGGGAAGAGTTTAAATGAAAAACTGTTTTTT. Protein product: CASSPRAPTGKSLNEKLFF. The full variable domain, with the rest looked up from reference TRBV7-2 and TRBJ1-4, is GAGVSQSPSNKVTEKGKDVELRCDPISGHTALYWYRQSLGQGLEFLIYFQGNSAPDKSGLPSDRFSAERTGGSVSTLTIQRTQQEDSAVYLCASSPRAPTGKSLNEKLFFGSGTQLSVL.

The gene calls are TRBV18 and TRBJ1-3, with unresolved D. The germline V and J ends were trimmed by 3 bases and 3 bases, with 15 bases remaining between them. Germline assignment: CDR1 KGHSH and CDR2 LQKENI. The CDR3 spans 16 residues. This chain's CDR3 is CASSPQPGGVGNTIYF. Written as DNA, the CDR3 is TGTGCCAGCTCACCTCAACCAGGCGGGGTTGGAAACACCATATATTTT.

This clone was seen a few times. V usage is TRBV19 and J usage is TRBJ1-1; possibly TRBD1 for D (5 bases). Trimming removed 10 bases from V and 0 bases from J, with 9 bases in between. The V gene's germline CDR1 is LNHDA and CDR2 SQIVND (reference sequence). This CDR3 has 12 amino acids. Written as DNA, the CDR3 is TGTGCCACTACAGGTCTGAACACTGAAGCTTTCTTT. Its translation is CATTGLNTEAFF.

This clone turned up a few times. This rearrangement joins TRBV5-5 to TRBJ2-2, with D unresolved. The CDR3 has 13 amino acids. Trimming shortened V by 0 bases and J by 5 bases, and 5 bases separated the two germline ends. The V gene's germline CDR1 is SGHKS and CDR2 YYEKEE (reference sequence). The CDR3 DNA is TGTGCCAGCAGCTTGGCCACAACCGGGGAGCTGTTTTTT. Protein product: CASSLATTGELFF.

The chain couples TRBV28 to TRBJ2-3; perhaps TRBD2 as D (6 bases). Looked up from germline, CDR1 is MDHEN and CDR2 is SYDVKM. V was cut by 5 bases and J by 14 bases, with 17 bases left in between. The CDR3 spans 12 residues. The CDR3 loop is CASSLYSMGGYF. CDR3 nucleotide sequence: TGTGCCAGCAGTCTGTATTCGATGGGGGGGTATTTT. The full variable domain, in which reference TRBV28 and TRBJ2-3 provide the parts outside the CDR3, is DVKVTQSSRYLVKRTGEKVFLECVQDMDHENMFWYRQDPGLGLRLIYFSYDVKMKEKGDIPEGYSVSREKKERFSLILESASTNQTSMYLCASSLYSMGGYFGPGTRLTVL.

V gene TRBV9 combines with J gene TRBJ1-1; 11 nucleotides align to TRBD1. CDR1 is SGDLS, CDR2 YYNGEE, per germline. The CDR3 is made up of 16 amino acids. V shed 2 bases and J 1 base; nucleotides not matched to a gene: 4. The CDR3 nucleotides read TGTGCCAGCAGCGTCGGGACAGGGGGGCCGAACACTGAAGCTTTCTTT. Residues: CASSVGTGGPNTEAFF.

The V call is TRBV9, the J call TRBJ2-1, with D possibly matching TRBD2 (5 bases). Trimming removed 2 bases at V and 2 bases at J, with 11 bases between. Germline values: CDR1 SGDLS, CDR2 YYNGEE. CDR3 length: 15 amino acids. The CDR3 region has the DNA TGTGCCAGCAGCGTCAGCGGCCTCCCCTACAATGAGCAGTTCTTC. Protein sequence: CASSVSGLPYNEQFF.

The CDR3 sequence: CASSLRTGGAQNEQFF. The CDR3 DNA follows: TGCGCCAGCAGCTTGCGGACAGGGGGCGCTCAAAATGAGCAGTTCTTC. The chain employs TRBV5-1 and TRBJ2-1; 11 positions match TRBD1. V was pared by 1 base and J by 7 bases, with 7 bases of the junction left unmatched. This CDR3 region has 16 residues. Germline lookup yields CDR1 SGHRS and CDR2 YFSETQ.

In DNA, the CDR3 is TGCGCCAGCAGCTTGGCCGGAGGGACTGTTGAAGCTTTCTTT. Its protein is CASSLAGGTVEAFF. The V and J genes are TRBV5-1 and TRBJ1-1; TRBD1 is a possible D gene (5 bases). Germline CDR1 reads SGHRS; CDR2 reads YFSETQ. V shed 0 bases and J shed 7 bases, with 13 bases lying between them. The CDR3 is made up of 14 amino acids.

V gene TRBV7-2 combines with J gene TRBJ2-1; TRBD2 agrees at 7 bases. The CDR3 covers 13 residues. Germline V gene data show CDR1 as SGHTA and CDR2 as FQGNSA. The J segment lost 7 bases and the V segment lost 0 bases, leaving 0 bases of the junction unmatched. CDR3 bases: TGTGCCAGCAGCTTAGCCGGGGGGAATGAGCAGTTCTTC. Its translation: CASSLAGGNEQFF.

The chain links TRBV6-1 to TRBJ2-7; tentative D call: TRBD2 (5 bases). Germline V gene sequence: CDR1 MNHNS, CDR2 SASEGT. The CDR3 has 14 amino acids. Between the trimmed V and J ends, which lost 2 bases and 0 bases, there was a span of 8 bases. CDR3 DNA sequence: TGTGCCAGCAGTGAAAGCGGTCGCTCCTACGAGCAGTACTTC. Protein sequence: CASSESGRSYEQYF.

This clone was observed once. The rearrangement uses TRBV4-3 and TRBJ2-1; TRBD2 matches at 8 bases. The trim removed 4 bases at V and 4 bases at J, leaving 18 bases unmatched. From germline, CDR1 is LGHNA and CDR2 YSLEER. The CDR3 is 19 amino acids. CDR3 DNA: TGCGCCAGCAGCCCCCACCTACCGGGAGGGGAGAAGTTTTACAATGAGCAGTTCTTC. It translates to CASSPHLPGGEKFYNEQFF.